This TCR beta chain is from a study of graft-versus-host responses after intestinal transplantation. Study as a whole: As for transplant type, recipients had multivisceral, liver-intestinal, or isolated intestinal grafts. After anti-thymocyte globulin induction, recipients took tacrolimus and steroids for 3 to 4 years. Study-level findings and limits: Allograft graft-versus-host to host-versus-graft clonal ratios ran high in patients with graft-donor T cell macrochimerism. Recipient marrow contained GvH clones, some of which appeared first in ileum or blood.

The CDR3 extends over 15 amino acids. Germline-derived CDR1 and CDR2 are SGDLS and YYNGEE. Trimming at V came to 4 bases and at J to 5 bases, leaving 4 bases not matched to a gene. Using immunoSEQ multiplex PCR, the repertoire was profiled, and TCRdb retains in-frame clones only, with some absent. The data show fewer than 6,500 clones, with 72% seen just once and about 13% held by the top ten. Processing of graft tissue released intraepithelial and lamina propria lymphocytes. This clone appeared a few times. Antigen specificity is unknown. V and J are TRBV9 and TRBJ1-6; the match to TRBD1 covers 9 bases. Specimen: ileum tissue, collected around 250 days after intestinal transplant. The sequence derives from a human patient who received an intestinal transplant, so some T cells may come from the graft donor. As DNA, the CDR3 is TGTGCCAGCAGCCCACAGGGGGCGCATAATTCACCCCTCCACTTT. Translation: CASSPQGAHNSPLHF.